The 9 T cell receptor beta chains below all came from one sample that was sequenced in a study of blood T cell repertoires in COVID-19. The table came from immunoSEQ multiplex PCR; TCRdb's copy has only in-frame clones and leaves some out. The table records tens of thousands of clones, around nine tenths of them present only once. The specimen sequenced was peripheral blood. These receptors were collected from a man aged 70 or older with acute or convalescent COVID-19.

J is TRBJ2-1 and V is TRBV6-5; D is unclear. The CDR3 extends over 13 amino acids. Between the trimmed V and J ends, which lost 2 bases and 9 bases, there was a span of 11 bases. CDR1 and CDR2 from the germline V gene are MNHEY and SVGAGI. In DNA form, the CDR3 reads TGTGCCAGCAGTTACGGGTATCGAGGTGAGCAGTTCTTC. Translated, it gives CASSYGYRGEQFF.

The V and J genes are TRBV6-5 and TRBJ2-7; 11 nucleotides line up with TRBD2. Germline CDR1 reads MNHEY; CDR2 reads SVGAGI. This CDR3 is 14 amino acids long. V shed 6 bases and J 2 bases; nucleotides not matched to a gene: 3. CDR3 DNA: TGTGCCAGCAGAGGGACTAGCGGACCCTACGAGCAGTACTTC. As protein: CASRGTSGPYEQYF.

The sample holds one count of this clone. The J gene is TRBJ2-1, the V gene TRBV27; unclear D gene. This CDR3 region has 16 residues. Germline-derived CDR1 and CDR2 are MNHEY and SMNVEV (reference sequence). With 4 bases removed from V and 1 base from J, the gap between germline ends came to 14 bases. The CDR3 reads CASSSYGGRSYNEQFF. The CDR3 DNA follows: TGTGCCAGCAGTTCCTACGGCGGTAGGTCCTACAATGAGCAGTTCTTC.

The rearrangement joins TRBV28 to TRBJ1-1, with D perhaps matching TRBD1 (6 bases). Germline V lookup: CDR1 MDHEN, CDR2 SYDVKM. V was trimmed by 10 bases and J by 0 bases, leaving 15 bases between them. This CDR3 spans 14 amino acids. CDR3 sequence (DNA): TGTGCCATCTTACAGGGCCCCATGAACACTGAAGCTTTCTTT. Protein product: CAILQGPMNTEAFF.

The CDR3 here is CASAWTGGAWGAGANVLTF. In DNA, the CDR3 is TGTGCCAGCGCTTGGACAGGGGGCGCTTGGGGCGCTGGGGCCAACGTCCTGACTTTC. The J gene is TRBJ2-6, the V gene TRBV5-6, with 11 bases lining up with TRBD1. The V gene's germline CDR1 is SGHDT and CDR2 YYEEEE. The CDR3 spans 19 residues. The V segment lost 7 bases and the J segment 2 bases; nucleotides outside the gene matches: 14.

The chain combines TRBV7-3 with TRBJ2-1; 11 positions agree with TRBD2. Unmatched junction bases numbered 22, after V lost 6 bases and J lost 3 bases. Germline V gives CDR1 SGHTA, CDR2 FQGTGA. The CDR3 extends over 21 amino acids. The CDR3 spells CASRGQGQETSGNGVYNEQFF. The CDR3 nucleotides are TGTGCCAGCAGGGGGCAGGGACAGGAGACTAGCGGGAACGGAGTCTACAATGAGCAGTTCTTC.

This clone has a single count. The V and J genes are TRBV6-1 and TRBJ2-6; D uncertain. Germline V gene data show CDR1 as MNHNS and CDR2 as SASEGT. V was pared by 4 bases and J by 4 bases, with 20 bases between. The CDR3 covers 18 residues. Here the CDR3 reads CASSVLNSGSAGANVLTF. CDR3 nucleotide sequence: TGTGCCAGCAGTGTATTAAACTCGGGTTCCGCGGGGGCCAACGTCCTGACTTTC.

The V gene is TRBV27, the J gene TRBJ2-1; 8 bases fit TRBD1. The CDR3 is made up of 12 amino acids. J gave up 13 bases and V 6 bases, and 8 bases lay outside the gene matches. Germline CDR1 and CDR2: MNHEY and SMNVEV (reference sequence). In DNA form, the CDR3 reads TGTGCCAGCAGCGGACAGGGACGAGCTCAGTTCTTC. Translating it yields CASSGQGRAQFF.

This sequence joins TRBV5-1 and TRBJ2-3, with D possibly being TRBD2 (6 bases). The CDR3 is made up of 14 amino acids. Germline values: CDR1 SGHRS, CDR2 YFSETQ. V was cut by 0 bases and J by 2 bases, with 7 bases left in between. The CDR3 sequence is CASSLELATDTQYF. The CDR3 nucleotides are TGCGCCAGCAGCTTGGAACTAGCCACAGATACGCAGTATTTT.